The following is a TCR beta chain sequence with its context. V was clipped by 3 bases and J by 6 bases; unmatched bases: 11. The CDR3 loop spans 16 amino acids. The V gene's germline CDR1 is SQVTM and CDR2 ANQGSEA. This sample was included in a study of T-cell memory formation after mild COVID-19. MiXCR, run by TCRdb on the 5' RACE reads, gives a single entry per CDR3 protein. The sample lists about 400,000 distinct CDR3 sequences, more than 20% occurring once. This chain joins TRBV29-1 and TRBJ2-1; 10 bases line up with TRBD2. Sequenced input: PBMCs or a T cell subset sorted from them (not recorded which). The TCR comes from an adult woman who had mild COVID-19 (a few samples of this study predate the infection). Cell type and time point are not known. The CDR3 loop is CSVDRGRTSGSNEQFF. In nucleotides, the CDR3 is TGCAGCGTTGATAGGGGCAGGACTAGCGGAAGCAATGAGCAGTTCTTC.